What follows is one T cell receptor (beta chain) and its context. The data were taken from a study of blood T cell repertoires in COVID-19. The wider study: Acute-phase and convalescent COVID-19 samples originated in the United States, Italy and Spain.

Original analysis: Scientists estimated how many nucleated cells there were by amplifying reference gene primers. Sequencing used immunoSEQ multiplex PCR; TCRdb keeps in-frame clones, though not all of them. The V and J calls and clone size are taken from that table; D and trimming were inferred from the DNA. Found here are some 260,000 clones, roughly 80% of them singletons; the top ten hold over 4%. Residents of about two dozen US areas, aged roughly 18 to 89 years, made up the participants. Assignment of participants to cohorts was predicated upon participant-reported clinical history. V lost 3 bases to trimming and J lost 0 bases, with 8 bases between them. The germline V gene encodes CDR1 MNHEY and CDR2 SMNVEV (reference sequence). The CDR3 has 14 amino acids.

This receptor was taken from a man between 25 and 39 years old with acute COVID-19. The V and J genes are TRBV27 and TRBJ1-1, with a tentative D call TRBD1 (5 bases). The sample consisted of PBMCs or T cells enriched from blood (not recorded which). The CDR3 here is CASSFDRMNTEAFF. The DNA of the CDR3 is TGTGCCAGCAGTTTCGACAGAATGAACACTGAAGCTTTCTTT.